What follows are 2 T cell receptor beta chains derived from one specimen sequenced in a study of CD8+ T cells in alopecia areata listed by TCRdb under 2018. The library was obtained by the immunoSEQ multiplex PCR assay. To provide template for TCR sequencing, every sample had RNA extracted and reverse transcribed into cDNA. TCRdb mirrors the immuneACCESS table, restricted to in-frame sequences. Some clones are absent from its copies; in checked studies, under half trace to an unresolved V gene, and the reason for the others is unknown. The sample includes roughly 32,000 clones, with 62% observed a single time. Of the sample, over 15% falls within the top ten clones. Sequenced: NKG2D-high CD8+ T cells sorted from blood. The sample's cell subset or site, from its label and the paper: sorted CD8+ NKG2D-high blood T cells. These receptors were collected from a human donor with alopecia areata.

The V gene is TRBV7-2, the J gene TRBJ2-7; 7 positions agree with TRBD1. V gave up 2 bases and J gave up 5 bases; unmatched junction bases: 9. Looked up from germline, CDR1 is SGHTA and CDR2 is FQGNSA. There are 15 residues in the CDR3. In nucleotides, the CDR3 is TGTGCCAGCAGCTTACTATGGGGTACAGGGGACGAGCAGTACTTC. Its protein product is CASSLLWGTGDEQYF.

The gene calls are TRBV5-4 and TRBJ2-1; no reliable D call. The CDR3 is 13 residues long. Germline-derived CDR1 and CDR2 are SGHNT and YYREEE (reference sequence). The germline V and J ends were trimmed by 2 bases and 4 bases, with 7 bases remaining between them. The CDR3 bases are TGTGCCAGCAGCTTCACAGAATACAATGAGCAGTTCTTC. Its translation is CASSFTEYNEQFF.